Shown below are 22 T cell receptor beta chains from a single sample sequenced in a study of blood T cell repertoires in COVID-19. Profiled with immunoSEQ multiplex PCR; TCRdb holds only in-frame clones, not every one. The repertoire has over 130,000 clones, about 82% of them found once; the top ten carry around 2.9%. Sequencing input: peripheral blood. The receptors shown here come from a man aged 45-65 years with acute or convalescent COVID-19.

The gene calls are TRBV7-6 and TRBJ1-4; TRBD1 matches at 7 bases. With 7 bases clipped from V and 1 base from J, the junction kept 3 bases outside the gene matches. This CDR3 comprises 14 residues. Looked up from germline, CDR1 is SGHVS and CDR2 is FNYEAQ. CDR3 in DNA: TGTGCCAGCAACCGACAGGGAACTAATGAAAAACTGTTTTTT. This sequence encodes CASNRQGTNEKLFF.

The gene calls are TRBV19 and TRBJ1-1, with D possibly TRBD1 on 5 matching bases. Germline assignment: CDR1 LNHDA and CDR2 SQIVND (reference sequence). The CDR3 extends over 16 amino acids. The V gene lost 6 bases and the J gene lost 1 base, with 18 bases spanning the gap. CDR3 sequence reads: CASRPRPGLENTEAFF. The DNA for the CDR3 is TGTGCCAGTAGGCCCCGACCGGGACTCGAGAACACTGAAGCTTTCTTT.

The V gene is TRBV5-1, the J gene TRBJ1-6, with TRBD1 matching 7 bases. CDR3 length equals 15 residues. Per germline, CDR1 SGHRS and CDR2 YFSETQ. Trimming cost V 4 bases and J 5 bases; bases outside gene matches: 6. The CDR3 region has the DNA TGCGCCAGCAGCCCTGAAACAGGGGATAATTCACCCCTCCACTTT. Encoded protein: CASSPETGDNSPLHF.

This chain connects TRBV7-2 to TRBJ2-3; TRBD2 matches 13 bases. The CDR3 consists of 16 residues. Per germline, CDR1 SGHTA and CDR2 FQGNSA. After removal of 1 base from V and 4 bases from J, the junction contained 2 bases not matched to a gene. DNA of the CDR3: TGTGCCAGCAGCTTAGGGACTAGCGGGAGTTCAGATACGCAGTATTTT. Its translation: CASSLGTSGSSDTQYF.

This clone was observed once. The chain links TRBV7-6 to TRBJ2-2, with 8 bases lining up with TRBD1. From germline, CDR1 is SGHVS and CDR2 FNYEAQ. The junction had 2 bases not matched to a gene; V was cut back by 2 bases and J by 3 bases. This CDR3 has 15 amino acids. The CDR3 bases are TGTGCCAGCAGCTTAAGGACAGGGTACACCGGGGAGCTGTTTTTT. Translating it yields CASSLRTGYTGELFF. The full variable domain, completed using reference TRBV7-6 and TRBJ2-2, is GAGVSQSPRYKVTKRGQDVALRCDPISGHVSLYWYRQALGQGPEFLTYFNYEAQQDKSGLPNDRFSAERPEGSISTLTIQRTEQRDSAMYRCASSLRTGYTGELFFGEGSRLTVL.

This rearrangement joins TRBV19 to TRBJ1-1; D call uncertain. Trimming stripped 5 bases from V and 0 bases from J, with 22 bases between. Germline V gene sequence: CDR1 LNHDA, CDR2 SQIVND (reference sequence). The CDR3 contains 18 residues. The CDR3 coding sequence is TGTGCCAGTAGTCCCGGTGGAGGGTCCCCCAACCTGAACACTGAAGCTTTCTTT. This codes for CASSPGGGSPNLNTEAFF.

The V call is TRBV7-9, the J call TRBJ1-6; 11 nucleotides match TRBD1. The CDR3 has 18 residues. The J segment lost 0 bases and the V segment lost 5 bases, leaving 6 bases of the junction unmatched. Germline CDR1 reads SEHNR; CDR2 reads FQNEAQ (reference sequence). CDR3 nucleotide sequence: TGTGCCAGCAGCGACGGGACAGGGGGAAGCTCCTATAATTCACCCCTCCACTTT. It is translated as CASSDGTGGSSYNSPLHF. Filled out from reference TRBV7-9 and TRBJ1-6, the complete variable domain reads DTGVSQNPRHKITKRGQNVTFRCDPISEHNRLYWYRQTLGQGPEFLTYFQNEAQLEKSRLLSDRFSAERPKGSFSTLEIQRTEQGDSAMYLCASSDGTGGSSYNSPLHFGNGTRLTVT.

In nucleotides, the CDR3 is TGCGCCAGCAGCTTGGAAGTCTCGGTCCGCTGGGGCCACGAGCAGTACTTC. Its protein is CASSLEVSVRWGHEQYF. This chain joins TRBV5-1 and TRBJ2-7; D might be TRBD1 (5 bases). Trimming left V 0 bases short and J 5 bases short, with 21 bases between. This CDR3 comprises 17 residues. Germline values: CDR1 SGHRS, CDR2 YFSETQ.

The CDR3 nucleotides read TGTGCCAGTAGTATATACAGGGGCGCCGACAATGAGCAGTTCTTC. This codes for CASSIYRGADNEQFF. The chain joins TRBV19 to TRBJ2-1; 7 nucleotides line up with TRBD1. Germline values: CDR1 LNHDA, CDR2 SQIVND (reference sequence). The CDR3 totals 15 residues. J was trimmed by 5 bases and V by 2 bases; bases with no gene match: 6.

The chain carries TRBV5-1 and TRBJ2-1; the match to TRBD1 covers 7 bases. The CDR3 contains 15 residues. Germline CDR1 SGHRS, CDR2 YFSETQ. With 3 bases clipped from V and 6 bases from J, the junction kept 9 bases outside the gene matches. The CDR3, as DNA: TGCGCCAGCAGCTCCCGGACAGGTTCAAGCAATGAGCAGTTCTTC. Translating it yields CASSSRTGSSNEQFF.

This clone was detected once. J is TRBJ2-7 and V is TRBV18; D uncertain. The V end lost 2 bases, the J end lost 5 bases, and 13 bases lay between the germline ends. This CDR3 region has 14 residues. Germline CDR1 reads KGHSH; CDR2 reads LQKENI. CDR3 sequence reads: CASSPLEIPNEQYF. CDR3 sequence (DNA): TGTGCCAGCTCACCATTGGAGATACCTAACGAGCAGTACTTC. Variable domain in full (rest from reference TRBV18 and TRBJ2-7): NAGVMQNPRHLVRRRGQEARLRCSPMKGHSHVYWYRQLPEEGLKFMVYLQKENIIDESGMPKERFSAEFPKEGPSILRIQQVVRGDSAAYFCASSPLEIPNEQYFGPGTRLTVT.

CDR3 loop: CASKVNGVHYEQYF. CDR3 DNA: TGTGCCAGCAAGGTCAACGGGGTACATTACGAGCAGTACTTC. The V and J genes are TRBV27 and TRBJ2-7; TRBD2 might be the D (5 bases). V was shortened by 7 bases and J by 4 bases, with 17 bases between the two germline ends. There are 14 residues in the CDR3. The germline V gene has CDR1 MNHEY and CDR2 SMNVEV (reference sequence).

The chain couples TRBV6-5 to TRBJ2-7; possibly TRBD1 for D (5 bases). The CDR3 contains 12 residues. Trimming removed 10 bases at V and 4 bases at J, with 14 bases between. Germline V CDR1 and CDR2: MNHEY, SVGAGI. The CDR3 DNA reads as TGTGCCAACGGACATAACCGGTACGAGCAGTACTTC. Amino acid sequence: CANGHNRYEQYF.

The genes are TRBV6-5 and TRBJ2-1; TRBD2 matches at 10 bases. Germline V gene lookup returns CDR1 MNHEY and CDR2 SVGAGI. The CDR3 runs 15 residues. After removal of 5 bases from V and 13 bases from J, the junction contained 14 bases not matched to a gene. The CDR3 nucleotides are TGTGCCAGCAGTCTTGAGGCTAGCGGGGGCCCAGGACAGTTCTTC. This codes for CASSLEASGGPGQFF.

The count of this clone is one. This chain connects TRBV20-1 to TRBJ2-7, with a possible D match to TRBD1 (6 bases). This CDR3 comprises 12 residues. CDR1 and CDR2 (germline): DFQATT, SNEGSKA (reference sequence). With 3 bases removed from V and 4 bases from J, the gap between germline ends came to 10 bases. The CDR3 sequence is CSASGRGYEQYF. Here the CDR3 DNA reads TGCAGTGCTAGTGGCAGGGGATACGAGCAGTACTTC.

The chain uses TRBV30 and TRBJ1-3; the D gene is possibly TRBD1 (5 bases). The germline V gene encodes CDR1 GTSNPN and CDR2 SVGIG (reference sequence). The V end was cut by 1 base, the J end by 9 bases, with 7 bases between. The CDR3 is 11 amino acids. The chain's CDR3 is CAWSGGGTIYF. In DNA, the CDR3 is TGTGCCTGGAGTGGGGGGGGCACCATATATTTT.

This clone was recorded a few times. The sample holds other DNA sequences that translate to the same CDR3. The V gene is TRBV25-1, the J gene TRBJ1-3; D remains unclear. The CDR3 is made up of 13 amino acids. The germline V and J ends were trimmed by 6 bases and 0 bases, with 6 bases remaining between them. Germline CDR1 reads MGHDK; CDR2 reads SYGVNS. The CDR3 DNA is TGTGCCAGCAGCGAGAGCTCTGGAAACACCATATATTTT. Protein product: CASSESSGNTIYF.

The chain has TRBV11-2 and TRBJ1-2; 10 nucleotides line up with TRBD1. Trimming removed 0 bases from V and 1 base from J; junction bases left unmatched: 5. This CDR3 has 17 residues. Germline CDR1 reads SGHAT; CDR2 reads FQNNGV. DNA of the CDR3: TGTGCCAGCAGCTTAGAGACAGGGGGCTCGATTAACTATGGCTACACCTTC. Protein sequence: CASSLETGGSINYGYTF.

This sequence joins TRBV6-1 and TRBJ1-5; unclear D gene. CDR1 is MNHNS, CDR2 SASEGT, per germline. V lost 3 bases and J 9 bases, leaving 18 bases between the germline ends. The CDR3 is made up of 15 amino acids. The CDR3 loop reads CASSDLLTSRRPQHF. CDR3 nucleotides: TGTGCCAGCAGTGACCTGCTTACTTCCCGTAGGCCCCAGCATTTT.

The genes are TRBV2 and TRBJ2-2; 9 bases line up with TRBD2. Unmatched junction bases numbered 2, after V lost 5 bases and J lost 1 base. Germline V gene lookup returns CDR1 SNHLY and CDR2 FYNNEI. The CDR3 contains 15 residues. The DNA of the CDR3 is TGTGCCAGCAGTTATAGCGGGGGGAACACCGGGGAGCTGTTTTTT. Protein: CASSYSGGNTGELFF.

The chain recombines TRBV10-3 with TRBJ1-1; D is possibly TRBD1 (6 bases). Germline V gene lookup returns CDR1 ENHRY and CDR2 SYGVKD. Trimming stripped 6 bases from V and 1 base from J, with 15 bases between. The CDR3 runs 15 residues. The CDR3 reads CAIRDRGLGNTEAFF. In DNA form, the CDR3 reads TGTGCCATCAGGGACAGAGGGTTGGGGAACACTGAAGCTTTCTTT.

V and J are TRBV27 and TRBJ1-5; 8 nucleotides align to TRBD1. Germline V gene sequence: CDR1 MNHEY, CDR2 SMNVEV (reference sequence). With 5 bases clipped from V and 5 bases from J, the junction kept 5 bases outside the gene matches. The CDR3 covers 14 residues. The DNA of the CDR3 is TGTGCCAGCAGTCCTGGGACAGGCTATCAGCCCCAGCATTTT. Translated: CASSPGTGYQPQHF.